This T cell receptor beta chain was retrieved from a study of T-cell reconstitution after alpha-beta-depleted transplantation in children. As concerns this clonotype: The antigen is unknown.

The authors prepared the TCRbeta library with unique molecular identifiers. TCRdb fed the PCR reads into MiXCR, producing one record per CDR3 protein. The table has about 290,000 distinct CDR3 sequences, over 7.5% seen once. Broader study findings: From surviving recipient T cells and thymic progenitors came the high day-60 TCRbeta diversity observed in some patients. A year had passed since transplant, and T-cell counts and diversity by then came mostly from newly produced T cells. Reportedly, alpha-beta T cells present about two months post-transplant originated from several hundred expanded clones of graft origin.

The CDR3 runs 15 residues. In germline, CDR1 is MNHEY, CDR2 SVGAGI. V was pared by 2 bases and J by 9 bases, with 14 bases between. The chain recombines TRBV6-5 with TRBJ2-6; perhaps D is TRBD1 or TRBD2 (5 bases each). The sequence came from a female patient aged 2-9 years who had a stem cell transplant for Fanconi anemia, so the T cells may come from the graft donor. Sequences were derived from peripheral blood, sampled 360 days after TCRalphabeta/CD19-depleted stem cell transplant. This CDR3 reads CASSYIGAGGNVLTF. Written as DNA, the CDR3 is TGTGCCAGCAGTTACATCGGGGCAGGTGGCAACGTCCTGACTTTC.